These 18 T cell receptor beta chains came from one sample sequenced in a study of blood T cell repertoires in COVID-19 (TCRdb year 2020). Libraries were prepared through the immunoSEQ multiplex PCR assay. Sourced from immuneACCESS, this table was stored by TCRdb with only in-frame sequences that have V and J called. A share of the clones is absent; for the studies checked, an unresolved V gene accounts for under half, and the remainder has no known explanation. A total of roughly 150,000 clones appear in this sample, around 90% of them only once. In total, the top ten clones hold about 2.3% of the sample. Sequencing used peripheral blood. The receptors originated from a man between 18 and 35 years old with acute or convalescent COVID-19.

V usage is TRBV7-2 and J usage is TRBJ2-2; D remains ambiguous. Germline CDR1 is SGHTA and CDR2 is FQGNSA. Between the trimmed V and J ends, which lost 2 bases and 1 base, there was a span of 11 bases. This CDR3 spans 16 amino acids. The CDR3 loop reads CASSLFVGQNTGELFF. The DNA of the CDR3 is TGTGCCAGCAGCTTATTCGTGGGCCAGAACACCGGGGAGCTGTTTTTT. The variable domain in full, completed from reference TRBV7-2 and TRBJ2-2, reads GAGVSQSPSNKVTEKGKDVELRCDPISGHTALYWYRQSLGQGLEFLIYFQGNSAPDKSGLPSDRFSAERTGGSVSTLTIQRTQQEDSAVYLCASSLFVGQNTGELFFGEGSRLTVL.

V is TRBV7-2 and J is TRBJ2-7; weak D call: TRBD2 (5 bases). The CDR3 spans 14 residues. Germline-derived CDR1 and CDR2 are SGHTA and FQGNSA. With 1 base removed from V and 1 base from J, the gap between germline ends came to 8 bases. For the CDR3, the DNA is TGTGCCAGCAGCTTAGGCCCGGGATCCTACGAGCAGTACTTC. Protein sequence: CASSLGPGSYEQYF.

The chain recombines TRBV7-9 with TRBJ2-2; a weak D match, TRBD1 (5 bases). The CDR3 contains 16 residues. Germline V CDR1 and CDR2: SEHNR, FQNEAQ (reference sequence). V lost 5 bases and J 1 base, leaving 14 bases between the germline ends. Here the CDR3 reads CASSRGQFMNTGELFF. Here the CDR3 DNA reads TGTGCCAGCAGCCGCGGACAATTTATGAACACCGGGGAGCTGTTTTTT.

Concerning this clone itself: The sample has other DNA sequences that encode this CDR3 too. The rearrangement joins TRBV5-5 to TRBJ2-7; 7 bases are a match to TRBD2. The CDR3 is 14 residues long. Unmatched junction bases numbered 9, after V lost 5 bases and J lost 4 bases. The V gene's germline CDR1 is SGHKS and CDR2 YYEKEE (reference sequence). CDR3: CASSLIGGGYEQYF. DNA of the CDR3: TGTGCCAGCAGTTTGATAGGCGGGGGATACGAGCAGTACTTC.

This clone was found a few times. The V gene is TRBV24-1, the J gene TRBJ2-7, with 10 positions matching TRBD1. V was pared by 2 bases and J by 7 bases, with 1 base of the junction left unmatched. The CDR3 is 13 residues long. Germline CDR1 KGHDR, CDR2 SFDVKD. CDR3 residues: CATSDSGQGEQYF. CDR3 DNA sequence: TGTGCCACCAGTGATTCGGGACAGGGGGAGCAGTACTTC.

The chain carries TRBV19 and TRBJ1-5, with 8 bases matching TRBD1. CDR3 length: 15 residues. Per germline, CDR1 LNHDA and CDR2 SQIVND (reference sequence). Trimming took 7 bases from V and 5 from J; bases not matched to a gene: 10. The CDR3 DNA sequence: TGTGCCAGTAAGGGGGGGGACAGGAAATATCAGCCCCAGCATTTT. Amino acid sequence: CASKGGDRKYQPQHF. Full variable domain (outside the CDR3, taken from reference TRBV19 and TRBJ1-5): DGGITQSPKYLFRKEGQNVTLSCEQNLNHDAMYWYRQDPGQGLRLIYYSQIVNDFQKGDIAEGYSVSREKKESFPLTVTSAQKNPTAFYLCASKGGDRKYQPQHFGDGTRLSIL.

The V and J genes are TRBV14 and TRBJ1-2, with TRBD1 matching over 7 bases. After removal of 2 bases from V and 7 bases from J, the junction contained 7 bases not matched to a gene. CDR1 and CDR2 (germline): SGHDN, FVKESK. This CDR3 has 14 amino acids. CDR3 protein: CASSQFSQGFGYTF. In nucleotides, the CDR3 is TGTGCCAGCAGCCAATTCTCACAGGGGTTTGGCTACACCTTC.

This sequence joins TRBV5-1 and TRBJ2-1, with D possibly being TRBD1 (5 bases). V lost 0 bases, J lost 10 bases, and 17 bases lay in between. The CDR3 covers 15 residues. Per germline, CDR1 SGHRS and CDR2 YFSETQ. The CDR3 sequence is CASSLEDTAFWEQFF. In DNA, the CDR3 is TGCGCCAGCAGCTTGGAGGACACCGCATTCTGGGAGCAGTTCTTC. The full variable domain, completed using reference TRBV5-1 and TRBJ2-1, is KAGVTQTPRYLIKTRGQQVTLSCSPISGHRSVSWYQQTPGQGLQFLFEYFSETQRNKGNFPGRFSGRQFSNSRSEMNVSTLELGDSALYLCASSLEDTAFWEQFFGPGTRLTVL.

V is TRBV18 and J is TRBJ2-1; 15 nucleotides align to TRBD2. CDR1 is KGHSH and CDR2 is LQKENI in the germline V gene. The J segment lost 7 bases and the V segment lost 3 bases, leaving 16 bases of the junction unmatched. The CDR3 has 20 residues. This CDR3 reads CASSPLGTPGLAGGRNEQFF. DNA of the CDR3: TGTGCCAGCTCACCCCTAGGGACACCCGGACTAGCGGGAGGGCGGAATGAGCAGTTCTTC.

This chain connects TRBV5-1 to TRBJ1-3; TRBD1 is a possible D gene (5 bases). This CDR3 contains 16 residues. Trimming stripped 2 bases from V and 0 bases from J, with 12 bases between. The germline CDR1 and CDR2 sequences are SGHRS and YFSETQ. The CDR3 DNA follows: TGCGCCAGCAGCTTCACAGGCGCATCCTCTGGAAACACCATATATTTT. Protein product: CASSFTGASSGNTIYF. Filled out from reference TRBV5-1 and TRBJ1-3, the complete variable domain reads KAGVTQTPRYLIKTRGQQVTLSCSPISGHRSVSWYQQTPGQGLQFLFEYFSETQRNKGNFPGRFSGRQFSNSRSEMNVSTLELGDSALYLCASSFTGASSGNTIYFGEGSWLTVV.

The J gene is TRBJ2-2, the V gene TRBV27, with D possibly matching TRBD2 (5 bases). V lost 2 bases and J 3 bases, leaving 7 bases between the germline ends. The CDR3 is made up of 14 amino acids. Germline CDR1 is MNHEY and CDR2 is SMNVEV (reference sequence). The CDR3 loop reads CASSLGSYTGELFF. CDR3 in DNA: TGTGCCAGCAGTTTAGGGAGTTACACCGGGGAGCTGTTTTTT.

The chain couples TRBV5-1 to TRBJ2-5, with 8 positions matching TRBD1. The CDR3 has 14 amino acids. J gave up 5 bases and V 1 base, and 4 bases lay outside the gene matches. From germline, CDR1 is SGHRS and CDR2 YFSETQ. CDR3 residues: CASSLSGGRETQYF. DNA for the CDR3: TGCGCCAGCAGCTTGTCAGGGGGCCGCGAGACCCAGTACTTC.

The genes are TRBV9 and TRBJ2-3; the D gene is possibly TRBD2 (6 bases). Trimming took 0 bases from V and 0 from J, leaving 8 bases between them. The germline V gene has CDR1 SGDLS and CDR2 YYNGEE. This CDR3 region has 15 residues. This CDR3 reads CASSVAGGSTDTQYF. For the CDR3, the DNA is TGTGCCAGCAGCGTAGCTGGGGGGAGCACAGATACGCAGTATTTT.

This chain links TRBV19 with TRBJ2-1; possibly TRBD1 for D (6 bases). CDR1 and CDR2 (germline): LNHDA, SQIVND (reference sequence). This CDR3 contains 15 residues. V dropped 3 bases and J dropped 6 bases, with 15 bases sitting between them. For the CDR3, the DNA is TGTGCCAGTAGTATGATTGGGCAGGGGCTCAATGAGCAGTTCTTC. It specifies CASSMIGQGLNEQFF.

J is TRBJ2-1 and V is TRBV6-1, with D possibly being TRBD2 (6 bases). From germline, CDR1 is MNHNS and CDR2 SASEGT. The V and J ends lost 7 bases and 6 bases respectively, with 16 bases between them. This CDR3 is 14 amino acids long. The CDR3 loop is CASNTRRGLNEQFF. CDR3 DNA sequence: TGTGCCAGCAACACTAGGAGGGGCCTCAATGAGCAGTTCTTC.

This chain joins TRBV5-1 and TRBJ2-7; 10 bases fit TRBD2. V lost 4 bases and J lost 4; bases outside the gene matches: 8. The CDR3 contains 15 residues. The germline CDR1 and CDR2 sequences are SGHRS and YFSETQ. Here the CDR3 reads CASSLAPAGGYEQYF. In DNA form, the CDR3 reads TGCGCCAGCAGCCTGGCCCCAGCGGGGGGGTACGAGCAGTACTTC.

The CDR3 DNA sequence: TGTGCCAGCAGTCCACCCCAGGGAAGTCGCTACGAAGGGCAGTACTTC. Translation: CASSPPQGSRYEGQYF. The J gene is TRBJ2-7, the V gene TRBV7-9; maybe TRBD1 (5 bases). Trimming pared 6 bases from V and 9 bases from J, leaving 27 bases between. The V gene's germline CDR1 is SEHNR and CDR2 FQNEAQ (reference sequence). The CDR3 has 16 residues.

The V and J genes are TRBV7-8 and TRBJ1-1; 7 bases match TRBD1. Looked up from germline, CDR1 is SGHVS and CDR2 is FQNEAQ. The CDR3 loop spans 16 amino acids. V trimming: 5 bases; J trimming: 5 bases; junction bases outside the gene matches: 14. The CDR3 bases are TGTGCCAGCAGCCGACAGGGAGGGAGGGTCGGAACTGAAGCTTTCTTT. This gives the protein CASSRQGGRVGTEAFF.